This T cell receptor (beta chain) was identified during a study of blood T cell repertoires in COVID-19. About the study: The cDNA or gDNA used as material had been derived from T cells, B-cell-depleted T cells, or PBMCs.

Trimming took 1 base from V and 8 from J, leaving 12 bases between them. CDR3 length: 15 amino acids. Germline loops: CDR1 LNHDA, CDR2 SQIVND (reference sequence). Method: immunoSEQ multiplex PCR; TCRdb's copy keeps in-frame clones and lacks some. The table has about 56,000 clones, around 82% seen once. The chain recombines TRBV19 with TRBJ1-6; D gene unclear. The TCR was taken from a man aged 55 to 70 with COVID-19, enrolled during active disease. Input material: peripheral blood. CDR3 bases: TGTGCCAGTAGTATAGCAGGCCTCGGGGATTCACCCCTCCACTTT. This translates into CASSIAGLGDSPLHF.